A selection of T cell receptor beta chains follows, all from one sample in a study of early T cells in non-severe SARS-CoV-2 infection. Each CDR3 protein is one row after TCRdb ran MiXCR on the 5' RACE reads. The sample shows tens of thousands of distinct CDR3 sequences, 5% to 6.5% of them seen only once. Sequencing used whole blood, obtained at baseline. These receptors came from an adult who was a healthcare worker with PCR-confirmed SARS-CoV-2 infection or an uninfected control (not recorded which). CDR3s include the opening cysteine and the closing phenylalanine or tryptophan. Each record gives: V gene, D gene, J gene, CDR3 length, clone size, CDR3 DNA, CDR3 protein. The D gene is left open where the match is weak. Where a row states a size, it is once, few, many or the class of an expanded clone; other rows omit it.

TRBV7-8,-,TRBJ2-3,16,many,TGTGCCAGCAGCCCAGGGGGAGGGGCAATGACAGATACGCAGTATTTT,CASSPGGGAMTDTQYF
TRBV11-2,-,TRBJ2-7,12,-,TGTGCCAGCAGCTTAAGGAGTAGCGAGCAGTACTTC,CASSLRSSEQYF
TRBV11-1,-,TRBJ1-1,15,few,TGTGCCAGCAGCTTAGCGGGCGGGATTTGGACTGAAGCTTTCTTT,CASSLAGGIWTEAFF
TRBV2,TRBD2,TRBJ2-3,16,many,TGTGTTTTCGGACTAGCGGGAGTGGGCCTCACAGATACGCAGTATTTT,CVFGLAGVGLTDTQYF
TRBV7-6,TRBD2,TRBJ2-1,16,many,TGTGCCAGCAGCTTAGCGGTAGCGGGAGGGCCGAATGAGCAGTTCTTC,CASSLAVAGGPNEQFF
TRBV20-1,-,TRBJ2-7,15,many,TGCAGTGCTAGAGATCTTGGTAGCGGACGATACGAGCAGTACTTC,CSARDLGSGRYEQYF
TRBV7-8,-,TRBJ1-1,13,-,TGTGCCAGCAGCGCCGTATCCGTCACTGAAGCTTTCTTT,CASSAVSVTEAFF
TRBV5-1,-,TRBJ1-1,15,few,TGCGCCAGCAGCCGTTATACAGAGCAGGGGACTGAAGCTTTCTTT,CASSRYTEQGTEAFF
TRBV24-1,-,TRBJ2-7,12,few,TGTGCCACCAGTGATTTTCGGGGGGAGCAGTACTTC,CATSDFRGEQYF
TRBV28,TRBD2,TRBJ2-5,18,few,TGTGCCAGCAGCCTAGGGGCTAGCGGGCCTCCGTACCAAGAGACCCAGTACTTC,CASSLGASGPPYQETQYF
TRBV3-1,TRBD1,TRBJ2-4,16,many,TGTGCCAGCAGCCAAGCGGGGACAGGGAGGAGAAACATTCAGTACTTC,CASSQAGTGRRNIQYF
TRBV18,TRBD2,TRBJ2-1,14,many,TGTGCCAGCTCACGTCAGCGGGAGCTTAATGAGCAGTTCTTC,CASSRQRELNEQFF
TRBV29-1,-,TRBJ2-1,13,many,TGCAGCGTCCAGACAGTAGGCTACAATGAGCAGTTCTTC,CSVQTVGYNEQFF
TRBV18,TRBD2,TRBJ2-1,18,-,TGTGCCAGCTCAGGGGGACTAGGGGAGCGTGCCTCCTACAATGAGCAGTTCTTC,CASSGGLGERASYNEQFF
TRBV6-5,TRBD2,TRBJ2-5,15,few,TGTGCCAGCAGACGGACTAGCAGAAAGCAAGAGACCCAGTACTTC,CASRRTSRKQETQYF